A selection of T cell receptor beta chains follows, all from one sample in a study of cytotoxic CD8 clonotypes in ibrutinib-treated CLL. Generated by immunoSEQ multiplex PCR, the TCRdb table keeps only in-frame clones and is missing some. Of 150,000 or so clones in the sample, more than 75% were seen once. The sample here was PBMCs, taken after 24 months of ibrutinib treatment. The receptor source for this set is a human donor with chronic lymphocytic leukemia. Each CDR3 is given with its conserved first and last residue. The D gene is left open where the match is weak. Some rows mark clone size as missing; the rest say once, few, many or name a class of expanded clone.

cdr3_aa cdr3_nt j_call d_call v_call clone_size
CASSMGQGWGEQFF TGTGCCAGCAGCATGGGACAGGGTTGGGGTGAGCAGTTCTTC TRBJ2-1 TRBD1 TRBV7-9 NA
CASQGQRRQPQHF TGTGCCAGTCAGGGACAGAGGCGACAGCCCCAGCATTTT TRBJ1-5 TRBD1 TRBV19 NA
CASSQAGTSADTQYF TGCGCCAGCAGCCAGGCCGGGACTAGCGCAGATACGCAGTATTTT TRBJ2-3 TRBD2 TRBV4-3 NA
CASSPSGHSGTYGYTF TGTGCCAGCTCACCATCGGGCCACTCCGGGACCTATGGCTACACCTTC TRBJ1-2 NA TRBV18 NA
CASSFWDSSRSSF TGTGCCAGCAGCTTTTGGGACTCATCGCGCTCAAGCTTC TRBJ1-2 NA TRBV7-2 NA
CSVEPGRGTDTQYF TGCAGCGTTGAACCCGGCAGGGGGACAGATACGCAGTATTTT TRBJ2-3 TRBD1 TRBV29-1 NA
CASRSTSYEQYF TGTGCCAGCAGGTCGACGTCCTACGAGCAGTACTTC TRBJ2-7 NA TRBV6-6 NA
CASSQAGGGSLNEQFF TGCGCCAGCAGCCAAGCGGGCGGGGGGAGCCTCAATGAGCAGTTCTTC TRBJ2-1 TRBD2 TRBV4-3 NA
CASSPLGGNTEAFF TGTGCCAGCTCACCACTTGGGGGAAACACTGAAGCTTTCTTT TRBJ1-1 NA TRBV18 NA
CAIRGLTDTQYF TGTGCCATCAGGGGGCTGACGGATACGCAGTATTTT TRBJ2-3 NA TRBV10-3 NA
CASSQNYQPQHF TGTGCCAGCAGCCAAAACTATCAGCCCCAGCATTTT TRBJ1-5 NA TRBV7-9 few
CASSQVVGGETQYF TGTGCCAGCAGCCAAGTTGTCGGGGGGGAGACCCAGTACTTC TRBJ2-5 TRBD2 TRBV4-2 NA
CASSQDHGGYTF TGTGCCAGCAGCCAAGATCACGGTGGCTACACCTTC TRBJ1-2 NA TRBV14 NA
CASSGGDGTNEKLFF TGTGCCAGCAGCGGGGGGGACGGAACTAATGAAAAACTGTTTTTT TRBJ1-4 NA TRBV9 NA
CASSYSLAQAEAFF TGTGCCAGCAGTTACTCCCTCGCCCAGGCTGAAGCTTTCTTT TRBJ1-1 NA TRBV6-5 NA
CASSPPTGAVGNEQFF TGTGCCAGCAGCCCCCCGACAGGGGCCGTCGGTAATGAGCAGTTCTTC TRBJ2-1 TRBD1 TRBV7-6 NA
CASSRGGGETQYF TGTGCCAGCTCACGAGGGGGAGGAGAGACCCAGTACTTC TRBJ2-5 NA TRBV18 NA
CASSRTGDTEAFF TGTGCCAGCTCACGGACAGGGGACACTGAAGCTTTCTTT TRBJ1-1 TRBD1 TRBV18 NA
CASSFLDRGAKNIQYF TGTGCCAGCAGTTTTTTGGACAGGGGGGCCAAAAACATTCAGTACTTC TRBJ2-4 TRBD1 TRBV28 NA
CASTLRGAPGPTGANVLTF TGTGCCAGCACCCTCAGGGGGGCTCCCGGGCCCACTGGGGCCAACGTCCTGACTTTC TRBJ2-6 NA TRBV7-8 NA
CASLWGTGMNTEAFF TGTGCCAGCCTCTGGGGGACAGGAATGAACACTGAAGCTTTCTTT TRBJ1-1 TRBD1 TRBV7-2 NA
CASSIVSDDFYEQYF TGTGCCAGTAGTATAGTGAGCGACGATTTCTACGAGCAGTACTTC TRBJ2-7 NA TRBV19 NA
CASSPPGQGNTGELFF TGTGCCAGCAGCCCGCCCGGGCAGGGGAACACCGGGGAGCTGTTTTTT TRBJ2-2 NA TRBV7-6 NA